This section outlines one TCR beta chain sequence together with its context. Its specific antigen is unknown. Per-base quality was not reported, and no clone a single base away is much larger than it. This specimen belongs to a study of T-cell memory formation after mild COVID-19 (dated by TCRdb to about 2021). Study-wide context: Most TCR sequence clusters were specific to one of the two donors. Longitudinal TCRalpha and TCRbeta repertoire sequencing tracked T-cell clones expanding and contracting after mild COVID-19 in a couple of donors. The cohort comprised two young, previously healthy adult volunteers, one female and one male. What the work shows at the level of the full study, not this receptor alone: Some responding clones were found in pre-infection memory, which suggests that pre-existing cross-reactive memory T cells took part in the SARS-CoV-2 response. Only a couple of mild cases were covered in the study, and larger cohorts including severe cases with pre-infection samples were considered necessary. SARS-CoV-2 specificity of the second-wave clones peaking on day 37 was not confirmed. Contracting CD4+ clones turned up mainly in the CM and EM memory subsets, whereas EMRA was where CD8+ clones were enriched. Clones contracting from day 15 to 85 had balanced CD4/CD8 phenotypes, while a second wave expanding from day 15 to 37 was biased towards CD4+.

Sequencing used an Illumina NovaSeq 6000. cDNA libraries for TCRalpha and TCRbeta were prepared by 5'RACE using constant-segment primers, with sample barcodes and unique molecular identifiers added. RNA was extracted from every sample with Trizol reagent. Amplification of the libraries took two PCR steps, and the second step added a second sample barcode plus Illumina TruSeq adapters. The libraries were sequenced on an Illumina NovaSeq using 2 x 150 bp paired-end reads. Concerning the study's data processing: The reads were demultiplexed and collapsed into UMI-guided consensus sequences using migec v1.2.7. Using mixcr v2.1.11, UMI consensuses were aligned to TRA and TRB V and J templates and then assembled into clonotypes. A clonotype was counted as expanded or contracted only if both edgeR and NoisET called the change significant, with noise models trained on biological replicates. edgeR calls used a false discovery rate-adjusted p below 0.01 and a log2 fold-change threshold of 1. As an exploratory analysis of dynamics, PCA with hierarchical clustering was applied to max-normalized trajectories of the 1000 most abundant clonotypes. Separately sequenced CD4+ and CD8+ repertoires were used to assign the CD4 or CD8 phenotype of responding clones. TCRdb handled the public reads itself, with Q25 trimming in fastp and clone calling in MiXCR, and kept productive beta chains. Each CDR3 protein appears once, grouped with its most common genes and DNA. TCRdb's processing, not the authors', yielded these V and J calls. The sample table records about 240,000 distinct CDR3 sequences; roughly 10% of these occur just once. Around 20% of the sample belongs to the ten largest clones.

Ficoll-Paque density gradient centrifugation was the method used to isolate PBMCs. Deletion took 5 bases off V and 6 bases off J, with a span of 11 bases between the germline ends. From the cysteine up to the phenylalanine, the CDR3 has a length of 13 residues. Only the CDR3 region is kept as DNA, spanning 39 bases read in frame from base 1. The germline V gene specifies SGHTA as CDR1 and FQGNSA as CDR2. The sample comprised PBMCs or a T cell subset sorted from them (not recorded which). Here the chain combines TRBV7-2 and TRBJ1-5; the D gene identity is not certain. This sequence originates from a man younger than 35 who had mild COVID-19 (a few samples of this study predate the infection). The sample titles of this study are shuffled in the database, so cell type and time point are left out; the donor was told from shared clones. The CDR3 protein sequence reads: CASSARAGQPQHF. At the DNA level, the sequence is TGTGCCAGCAGCGCGAGGGCGGGTCAGCCCCAGCATTTT.